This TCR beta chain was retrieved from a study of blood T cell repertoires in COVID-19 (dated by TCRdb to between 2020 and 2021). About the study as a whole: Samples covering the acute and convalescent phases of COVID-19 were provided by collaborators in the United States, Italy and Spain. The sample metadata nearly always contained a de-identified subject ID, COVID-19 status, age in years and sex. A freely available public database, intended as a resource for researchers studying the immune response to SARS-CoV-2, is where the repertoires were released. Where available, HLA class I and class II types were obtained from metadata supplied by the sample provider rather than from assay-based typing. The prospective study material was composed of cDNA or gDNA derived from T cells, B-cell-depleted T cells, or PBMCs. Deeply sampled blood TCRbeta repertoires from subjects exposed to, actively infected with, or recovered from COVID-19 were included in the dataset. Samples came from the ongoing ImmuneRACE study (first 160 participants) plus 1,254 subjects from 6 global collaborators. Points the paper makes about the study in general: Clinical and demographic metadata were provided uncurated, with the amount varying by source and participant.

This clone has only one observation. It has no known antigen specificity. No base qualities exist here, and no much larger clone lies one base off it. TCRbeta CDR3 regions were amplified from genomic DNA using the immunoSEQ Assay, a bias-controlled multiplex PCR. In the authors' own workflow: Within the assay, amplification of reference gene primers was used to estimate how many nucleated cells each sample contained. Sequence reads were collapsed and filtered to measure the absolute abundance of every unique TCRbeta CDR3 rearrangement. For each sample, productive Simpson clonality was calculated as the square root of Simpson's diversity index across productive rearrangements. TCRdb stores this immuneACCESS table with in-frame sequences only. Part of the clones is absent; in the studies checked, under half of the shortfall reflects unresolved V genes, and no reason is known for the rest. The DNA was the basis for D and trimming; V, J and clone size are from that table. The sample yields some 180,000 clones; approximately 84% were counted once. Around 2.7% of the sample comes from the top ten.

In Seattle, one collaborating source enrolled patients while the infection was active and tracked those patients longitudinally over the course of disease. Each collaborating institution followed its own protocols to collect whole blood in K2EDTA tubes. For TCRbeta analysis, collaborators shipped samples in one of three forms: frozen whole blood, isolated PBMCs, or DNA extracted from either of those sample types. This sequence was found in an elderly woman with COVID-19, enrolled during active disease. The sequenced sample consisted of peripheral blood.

The nucleotide sequence is given as TGCGCCAGCACGGCCCTTCCATCAGGCTCCTACAATGAGCAGTTCTTC. The translation is CASTALPSGSYNEQFF. This receptor chain uses TRBV5-1 and TRBJ2-1; a confident D gene designation cannot be given. For CDR1 and CDR2, the germline V gene lists SGHRS and YFSETQ. The CDR3, from cysteine to phenylalanine, totals 16 residues. The sequence is cut down to CDR3 DNA, 48 bases in frame from base 1. The germline ends are 16 bases apart after V is trimmed by 6 bases and J by 0 bases.